A single sample is the source of the 20 T cell receptor beta chains below, sequenced in a study of blood T cell repertoires in COVID-19. Generated by immunoSEQ multiplex PCR, the TCRdb table keeps only in-frame clones and is missing some. The top ten clones hold approximately 3.1% of a sample with hundreds of thousands of clones, 86% of them seen once. Sequencing was performed on PBMCs or T cells enriched from blood (not recorded which). All receptors come from a woman aged 50 to 65 in a cohort exposed to, infected with or recovered from COVID-19 (not recorded which).

This clone was counted a few times. The chain combines TRBV7-2 with TRBJ2-7, with TRBD1 as a possible D gene (6 bases). Germline V lookup: CDR1 SGHTA, CDR2 FQGNSA. V shed 5 bases and J shed 4 bases, with 21 bases lying between them. This CDR3 has 16 amino acids. The CDR3 here is CASSEGRGASGYEQYF. For the CDR3, the DNA is TGTGCCAGCAGCGAAGGCAGGGGCGCGAGTGGATACGAGCAGTACTTC.

The chain joins TRBV9 to TRBJ2-7, with D possibly being TRBD2 (6 bases). V lost 0 bases and J lost 6, with 22 bases in between. The germline CDR1 and CDR2 sequences are SGDLS and YYNGEE. The CDR3 has 17 amino acids. Here the CDR3 reads CASSVAPTRVGGSEQYF. CDR3 DNA sequence: TGTGCCAGCAGCGTAGCCCCTACACGGGTGGGGGGATCCGAGCAGTACTTC.

The gene calls are TRBV4-1 and TRBJ2-1, with D unclear. Trimming took 0 bases from V and 2 from J, leaving 14 bases between them. The CDR3 contains 17 residues. Germline V gene data show CDR1 as MGHRA and CDR2 as YSYEKL. CDR3 sequence reads: CASSQDSPPQTYNEQFF. CDR3 nucleotides: TGCGCCAGCAGCCAAGATTCCCCGCCTCAGACCTACAATGAGCAGTTCTTC.

The chain is built from TRBV6-5 and TRBJ1-1, with 7 bases identical to TRBD1. J gave up 5 bases and V 4 bases, and 10 bases lay outside the gene matches. The germline V gene encodes CDR1 MNHEY and CDR2 SVGAGI. There are 15 residues in the CDR3. The DNA of the CDR3 is TGTGCCAGCAGTTCCACGCGATCAGGGGGAACTGAAGCTTTCTTT. This translates into CASSSTRSGGTEAFF.

This clone was observed a single time. The sample has other DNA sequences that encode this CDR3 too. The chain carries TRBV15 and TRBJ1-2; D perhaps matches TRBD1 (5 bases). This CDR3 comprises 13 residues. The germline V and J ends were trimmed by 0 bases and 7 bases, with 9 bases remaining between them. CDR1 LNHNV and CDR2 YYDKDF come from the germline V gene (reference sequence). CDR3 in amino acids: CATSRDRVGGYTF. The DNA for the CDR3 is TGTGCCACCAGCAGAGACAGGGTGGGTGGCTACACCTTC.

V usage is TRBV5-1 and J usage is TRBJ2-2; tentative D call: TRBD2 (5 bases). Germline lookup yields CDR1 SGHRS and CDR2 YFSETQ. This CDR3 spans 14 amino acids. V gave up 5 bases and J gave up 3 bases, with 11 bases separating them. Written as DNA, the CDR3 is TGCGCCAGCAGTAAGGACGGGGACACCGGGGAGCTGTTTTTT. Translation: CASSKDGDTGELFF.

V usage is TRBV4-2 and J usage is TRBJ2-1; 7 bases are shared with TRBD2. Germline CDR1 is LGHNA and CDR2 is YNFKEQ. This CDR3 is built from 15 residues. V shed 0 bases and J 7 bases; nucleotides not matched to a gene: 6. The CDR3 DNA reads TGTGCCAGCAGCCAAGAGAGACTAGCTGGGAATGAGCAGTTCTTC. Its protein product is CASSQERLAGNEQFF.

V gene TRBV19 combines with J gene TRBJ2-7; 7 bases are a match to TRBD1. Germline loops: CDR1 LNHDA, CDR2 SQIVND (reference sequence). The CDR3 contains 16 residues. J lost 0 bases, V lost 1 base, and 6 bases had no gene match. The CDR3 DNA is TGTGCCAGTAGTATAGGGGACAGCGCCAGCTCCTACGAGCAGTACTTC. Protein: CASSIGDSASSYEQYF.

The chain uses TRBV18 and TRBJ1-6, with 10 bases aligning to TRBD1. Germline values: CDR1 KGHSH, CDR2 LQKENI. CDR3 length equals 13 residues. Trimming took 3 bases from V and 11 from J; bases not matched to a gene: 1. CDR3 loop: CASSPGQGAPLHF. The CDR3 region has the DNA TGTGCCAGCTCACCCGGACAGGGGGCACCCCTCCACTTT.

J is TRBJ1-5 and V is TRBV6-5, with 7 bases fitting TRBD1. CDR1 is MNHEY, CDR2 SVGAGI, per germline. J lost 2 bases, V lost 6 bases, and 4 bases had no gene match. The CDR3 sequence is 14 residues long. Here the CDR3 DNA reads TGTGCCAGCAGCCGACAGGGCGGCAATCAGCCCCAGCATTTT. Translating gives CASSRQGGNQPQHF.

The CDR3 nucleotides read TGTGCCAGCAGCCAAGGCGCTAGCGGGGGCCCGGGGGAGCAGTTCTTC. This codes for CASSQGASGGPGEQFF. The chain couples TRBV4-2 to TRBJ2-1; 10 bases fit TRBD2. The trim removed 1 base at V and 10 bases at J, leaving 10 bases unmatched. This CDR3 spans 16 amino acids. The V gene's germline CDR1 is LGHNA and CDR2 YNFKEQ.

The gene calls are TRBV12-3 or TRBV12-4 and TRBJ2-3; D unclear. Between the trimmed V and J ends, which lost 3 bases and 2 bases, there was a span of 6 bases. The CDR3 is 13 residues long. In DNA, the CDR3 is TGTGCCAGCAGTTTTACTAACACAGATACGCAGTATTTT. Translation: CASSFTNTDTQYF.

This rearrangement joins TRBV7-2 to TRBJ2-5; TRBD2 matches at 9 bases. Trimming removed 5 bases from V and 5 bases from J; junction bases left unmatched: 9. CDR1 and CDR2 (germline): SGHTA, FQGNSA. This CDR3 has 15 residues. The CDR3 loop is CASSLQRGDGETQYF. CDR3 nucleotide sequence: TGTGCCAGCAGCCTACAGCGGGGGGACGGGGAGACCCAGTACTTC.

This rearrangement joins TRBV27 to TRBJ1-1; D uncertain. CDR1 and CDR2 (germline): MNHEY, SMNVEV (reference sequence). Trimming pared 3 bases from V and 0 bases from J, leaving 20 bases between. The CDR3 runs to 18 residues. This CDR3 is CASSFMSPARRVNTEAFF. The DNA of the CDR3 is TGTGCCAGCAGTTTCATGAGTCCAGCCAGGCGGGTGAACACTGAAGCTTTCTTT.

The rearrangement links TRBV3-1 (or the pseudogene TRBV3-2) to TRBJ1-1; D uncertain. Germline V gene lookup returns CDR1 LGHDT and CDR2 YNNKEL (reference sequence). With 2 bases removed from V and 1 base from J, the gap between germline ends came to 11 bases. CDR3 length equals 15 residues. The CDR3 sequence: CASSQSFRGNTEAFF. CDR3 bases: TGTGCCAGCAGCCAATCCTTTCGAGGGAACACTGAAGCTTTCTTT.

CDR3 coding DNA: TGCGCCAGCAGCCCGACAGGGGGCTATGGCTACACCTTC. The encoded protein is CASSPTGGYGYTF. This chain joins TRBV5-1 and TRBJ1-2, with 9 bases fitting TRBD1. With 4 bases clipped from V and 4 bases from J, the junction kept 2 bases outside the gene matches. This CDR3 has 13 amino acids. The V gene's germline CDR1 is SGHRS and CDR2 YFSETQ.

The chain joins TRBV20-1 to TRBJ2-1; maybe TRBD2 (5 bases). The CDR3 sequence is 11 residues long. The germline gives CDR1 DFQATT, CDR2 SNEGSKA (reference sequence). The CDR3 DNA reads as TGCACCCCGTCGAGCGGCAATGAGCAGTTCTTC. Its translation is CTPSSGNEQFF.

V and J are TRBV4-1 and TRBJ1-5; no clear D gene. V dropped 0 bases and J dropped 6 bases, with 9 bases sitting between them. Germline-derived CDR1 and CDR2 are MGHRA and YSYEKL. This CDR3 is built from 14 residues. The CDR3 DNA is TGCGCCAGCAGCCAAGACCTCGGAGGTCAGCCCCAGCATTTT. Protein sequence: CASSQDLGGQPQHF.

The chain links TRBV12-3 or TRBV12-4 to TRBJ2-7; D is ambiguous. V shed 4 bases and J shed 2 bases, with 3 bases lying between them. This CDR3 comprises 11 residues. CDR3 in amino acids: CASSSAYEQYF. DNA of the CDR3: TGTGCCAGCAGTTCGGCCTACGAGCAGTACTTC.

The CDR3 loop reads CASSLTGGPYQPQHF. CDR3 sequence (DNA): TGTGCCAGCAGCCTTACAGGGGGCCCCTATCAGCCCCAGCATTTT. The chain employs TRBV9 and TRBJ1-5; 9 nucleotides line up with TRBD1. The germline CDR1 and CDR2 sequences are SGDLS and YYNGEE. This CDR3 comprises 15 residues. With 4 bases clipped from V and 5 bases from J, the junction kept 7 bases outside the gene matches.